This T cell receptor beta chain was captured in a study of OX40 agonist ivuxolimab in advanced cancers. Study-level information: An agonistic human IgG2 monoclonal antibody against OX40 (CD134) was given. Partial responses were seen in three patients, one with hepatocellular carcinoma and two with cutaneous melanoma.

Sampling times: baseline, cycle 4 day 1, cycle 7 day 1. The data were produced by immunoSEQ multiplex PCR, yet TCRdb's version contains in-frame clones alone and is incomplete. The sample lists tens of thousands of clones; around 85% were seen once. The source of this sequence is an adult with an advanced solid tumor such as melanoma, head and neck, liver or kidney cancer. The sequenced sample was CD4+ or CD8+ T cells sorted from blood, obtained in a trial of the OX40 agonist ivuxolimab.

For the CDR3, the DNA is TGTGCCAGTAGTGGCCTCAATCAGCCCCAGCATTTT. The encoded protein is CASSGLNQPQHF. The V and J genes are TRBV19 and TRBJ1-5; D uncertain. CDR1 LNHDA and CDR2 SQIVND come from the germline V gene (reference sequence). Trimming removed 5 bases at V and 3 bases at J, with 5 bases between. The CDR3 is 12 amino acids.